One T cell receptor beta chain is described in this entry. The antigen this receptor binds is unknown. The cohort comprised fewer than 750 healthy bone marrow donors. At the time of sampling, all cohort members were nominally healthy, though unrecorded immune exposures were likely present. The donor was CMV seropositive and belonged to the group of 250 to 350 seropositive cohort members. A peripheral blood sample was provided by each donor, and peripheral blood mononuclear cells were used for TCR beta sequencing. Genomic DNA was extracted from the blood cell samples with the Qiagen DNeasy Blood Extraction Kit. The protocol used for the library was the immunoSEQ multiplex PCR assay. For the multiplex PCR, a mixture combining 60 forward primers for TCR Vbeta segments and 13 reverse primers for TCR Jbeta segments was used. The CDR3 region of rearranged TCR beta genes was amplified from genomic DNA with a multiplex PCR assay. Amplified TCR beta libraries were sequenced as 87-base-pair reads on the Illumina HiSeq System. Under the source paper's analysis protocol: Across the 600 to 700 repertoires, a later analysis counted 60 million to 90 million unique TCR beta chains, roughly 11 million of which were shared by at least two donors. Raw reads were error-corrected and collapsed into unique sequences by a nearest-neighbor algorithm in which closely related sequences were merged to remove PCR and sequencing errors. V, D and J gene segments were assigned by aligning CDR3 sequences to IMGT reference sequences. For a sequence to be retained, at least a six-nucleotide match to both a V gene segment and a J gene segment was required. Rearrangements were classified as productive when the CDR3 lacked stop codons and remained in frame with V and J, and all other rearrangements were classified as non-productive. Following IMGT convention, CDR3 was defined as the stretch from the second conserved V-encoded cysteine up to the conserved J-encoded phenylalanine. The earlier analysis of 587 of the donors excluded sequences that lacked an unambiguous match to a single V gene segment. In an earlier analysis of 450 to 700 of the donors, V segments were called functional above 56.7% productive rearrangements and were called segregating when the between-donor standard deviation exceeded 5%. A statistical classification framework was built for diagnosing cytomegalovirus status from the catalog of TCR beta chain sequences. In a later analysis, V and J genes were assigned by comparing TCR nucleotide sequences against IMGT/GENE-DB human TR gene sequences. Using the TCRdist pipeline, a later analysis assigned CDR3 sequences along with most-parsimonious VDJ recombination scenarios. In a later analysis, each TCR beta chain was defined by its CDR3 amino acid sequence together with its V-gene family, and reads lacking a unique V-gene family were excluded. As a way to deal with suspected cross-contamination and a sequencing artifact, a later analysis dropped under 600 nucleotide sequences that were highly shared and had low generation probability. For each public chain, a later analysis derived a clonal expansion index from normalized ranks of inferred template counts within each repertoire. In a later analysis, generation probabilities were computed using a VDJ recombination model fitted to out-of-frame rearrangements, and the results were checked against IGoR. A later analysis scored TCR-TCR, TCR-HLA and TCR-CMV co-occurrence with hypergeometric tests, applying a repertoire-size bias correction to TCR pairs. A later analysis estimated false discovery rates by permuting HLA or CMV assignments 20 times. In a later analysis, co-occurring TCRs were grouped with DBSCAN, and TCRdist sequence similarity was added when clustering was performed within HLA-allele-positive subsets. Repertoires with fewer than 30,000 or more than 120,000 public chains were left out of co-occurrence clustering, as were about five repertoires with anomalous nucleotide sharing. TCRdb mirrors the immuneACCESS table, restricted to in-frame sequences. Some clones are absent from its copies; in checked studies, under half trace to an unresolved V gene, and the reason for the others is unknown. V and J calls and clone size are as listed in that table; D and trimming were resolved from the DNA. This sample's table contains about 77,000 clones. Roughly an eighth of the sample is taken by the ten largest.

The data derive from a study of cytomegalovirus exposure and HLA in healthy donors (TCRdb year 2017). Study-level background: An earlier analysis of more than 550 of the donors reported 276 Gb of sequence data and some 110 million unique TCR beta sequences obtained from approximately 180 million T cells. An early release covering some 640 HLA-typed donors comprised approximately 290 gigabases of sequencing data and roughly 86 million unique TCR sequences. Of the approximately 400 genotyped donors, less than 90% were placed in the genetic ancestry cluster associated with self-reported Caucasian donors. The study aimed to test whether signatures of past pathogen exposure could be identified by cataloging public T cell receptors. Using immunosequencing, the study profiled T cell repertoires from 640 or so subjects and related those repertoires to cytomegalovirus serostatus. Besides the first cohort of some 670 subjects, a separate validation cohort made up of roughly 120 different subjects was used. The study combined high-throughput TCR immunosequencing, statistical association of individual TCRs with disease status, and machine learning to predict cytomegalovirus infection status. A later analysis re-analyzed previously published TCR beta repertoires from roughly 630 donors and added high-resolution HLA genotyping to study TCR occurrence patterns. Rather than drawing on any new phenotypic data, the later analysis identified candidate immune exposures from TCR beta sequences and the way those sequences occurred across donors. In an earlier analysis of several hundred of the donors, high-throughput TCR beta sequencing was used to judge whether each TCR beta V gene segment behaved as functional or pseudogenic. Alongside the repertoire data, information on donor age, sex, ethnicity and CMV serostatus was compiled. In a later genetic analysis, genome-wide SNP genotypes for about 55% of the roughly 670 donors were used, and that subset was treated as a discovery cohort. All discovery cohort repertoires had been generated using a single sequencing platform. HLA typing covered class I and class II loci at four-digit resolution. The number of donors typed differed by locus, with about 629-630 for A, B, C, DRB1 and DQB1, around 500 for DQA1, 600 to 610 for DPA1, and over 400 for DPB1. About five DR-DQ haplotypes were handled as single units for association and clustering because linkage in the cohort was strong. Across approximately 400 genotyped donors of the cohort, an average of roughly 230,000 unique TCR beta nucleotide sequences per donor were sequenced, and 15% to 20% of those sequences were non-productive. Results the study describes overall, beyond this receptor: A later analysis associated 15,000 or so TCR beta sequences with specific HLA alleles at a false discovery rate of 0.05. V-gene and J-gene trimming of TCR beta chains was associated with a missense DCLRE1C variant in a later genetic analysis, and the association was replicated in an independent cohort. According to a later genetic analysis, donors in an Asian-associated ancestry cluster had fewer N-insertions in productive TCRs than the roughly 670-donor mean. A group of highly shared sequence variants was considered likely to be a technical artifact of the sequencing pipeline. In an earlier analysis of some 640 of the donors, most TCR beta V segments were observed in productive rearrangements about 90% or about 30% of the time, broadly matching IMGT annotations. A later analysis reported that several top co-occurrence clusters appeared linked to parvovirus B19, influenza, CMV and Epstein-Barr virus. Some IMGT-functional V segments, including TRBV6-2 and TRBV6-3, could not be distinguished by the 87-base-pair reads and were therefore excluded. Across donors, most TCR sequences were observed very rarely, whereas some public TCRs were present in many individuals. In a later analysis, most CMV-associated TCR beta chains were found to appear HLA-restricted, with HLA associations seemingly driven largely by CMV exposure. The classifier was reported to diagnose cytomegalovirus status with high specificity and sensitivity in both the original and validation cohorts. Because HLA typing was missing for some donors at each locus, association tests included only the typed subset. Only TCR beta chains were sequenced in this cohort, and the absence of alpha or paired-chain data limited detectable features. Because counts were too low, seventeen rarely observed V segments, including chromosome 9 orphons, were excluded from the earlier analysis of some 540 of the donors. Roughly uniform sequencing depth across donors was assumed in presence/absence analyses, although this assumption may not hold. In a later analysis, TCR association rates were found to vary across HLA loci, with the most associated TCRs seen for DRB1 alleles and the fewest for HLA-C alleles. Linkage disequilibrium might explain the correlated functional status among segregating V segments, but an unknown experimental factor could not be excluded. A few of the identified cytomegalovirus-associated TCR beta chains were confirmed in vitro to be specific for cytomegalovirus antigens. According to the authors, the approach could potentially be generalized to other disease states and immunological phenotypes. Compared with equally common non-associated chains, HLA-associated TCR beta chains in a later analysis were more clonally expanded and had lower generation probabilities. When HLA alleles, especially DR and DQ, strongly co-occurred, TCR associations were difficult to assign to individual alleles. A further reported finding was that TCR beta sequences accurately predicted the HLA-A and HLA-B alleles for most subjects in the first cohort. The study listed 164 TCR beta chains as associated with cytomegalovirus. CMV serostatus was the only immune exposure information available for the cohort.

The germline V gene encodes CDR1 MNHEY and CDR2 SVGAGI. Relative to germline, V is 6 bases shorter and J is 4 bases shorter, with 12 bases between their ends. The CDR3 starts with the cysteine, ends with the phenylalanine, and has 13 residues. Solely the CDR3 DNA is kept, with 39 bases framed from the first base. The specimen sequenced was PBMCs. The TCR was taken from a man aged 50-59 years in good health and CMV-seropositive. The rearranged segments are TRBV6-5 and TRBJ1-2; the D gene remains uncertain. The CDR3 here reads CASRVSRSYGYTF. The bases are TGTGCCAGCAGAGTATCCAGATCCTATGGCTACACCTTC.